This T cell receptor beta chain was sequenced in a study of CD8 T cells in Susac syndrome. This clonotype has just one count. The antigen remains unidentified. Notes on the study in general: It was acknowledged by the study that relatively few individuals were included in its TCR sequencing and HLA analysis.

Reverse transcription of about 0.5 to 1 ug RNA used random hexamers. TCRdb re-called the immunoSEQ multiplex PCR reads through MiXCR, storing one row per CDR3 protein. The repertoire holds about 300,000 distinct CDR3 sequences, with approximately 91% as singletons. FACS enriched CD8+ TEMRA cells, while bulk CD8+ and CD4+ were negatively isolated. The CDR3 consists of 15 residues. Germline lookup yields CDR1 MNHEY and CDR2 SVGAGI. Trimming pared 6 bases from V and 5 bases from J, leaving 14 bases between. Material: CD8+ T cells from PBMCs. The source is a human donor with multiple sclerosis. The chain joins TRBV6-5 to TRBJ2-6; D not certain. The CDR3 loop reads CASSVEFRWANVLTF. The CDR3 nucleotides are TGTGCCAGCAGCGTCGAGTTTCGGTGGGCCAACGTCCTGACTTTC.